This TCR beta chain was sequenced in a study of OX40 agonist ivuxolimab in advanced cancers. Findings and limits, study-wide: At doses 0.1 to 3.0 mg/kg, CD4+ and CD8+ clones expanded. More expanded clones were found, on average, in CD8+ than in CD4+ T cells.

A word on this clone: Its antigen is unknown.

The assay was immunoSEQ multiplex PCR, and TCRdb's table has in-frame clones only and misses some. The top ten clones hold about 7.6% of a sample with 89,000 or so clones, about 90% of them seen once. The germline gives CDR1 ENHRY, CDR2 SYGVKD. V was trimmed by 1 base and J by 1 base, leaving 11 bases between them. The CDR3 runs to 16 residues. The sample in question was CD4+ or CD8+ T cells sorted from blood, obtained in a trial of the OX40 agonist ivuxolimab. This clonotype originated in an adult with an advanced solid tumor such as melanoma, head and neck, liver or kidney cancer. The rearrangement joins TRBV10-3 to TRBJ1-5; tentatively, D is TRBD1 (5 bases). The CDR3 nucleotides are TGTGCCATCAGTGAGTTTCCTTGGGACAGCAATCAGCCCCAGCATTTT. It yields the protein CAISEFPWDSNQPQHF.